The rows below give T cell receptor beta chains drawn from one sample of a study of blood T cell repertoires in COVID-19. Sequencing used immunoSEQ multiplex PCR; TCRdb keeps in-frame clones, though not all of them. The sample has 260,000 or so clones; 83% are singletons. The sample consisted of PBMCs or T cells enriched from blood (not recorded which). The receptors originated from a woman between 40 and 55 years old who had been exposed to COVID-19. The CDR3 runs from the conserved cysteine through the conserved F or W. Each record gives: D gene, clone size, V gene, J gene, CDR3 DNA, CDR3 protein. D genes are given only for firm matches. The size of a clone is reported for some rows only, either as once, few or many, or as a class for expanded clones.

d_call: .; clone_size: .; v_call: TRBV7-3; j_call: TRBJ1-1; cdr3_nt: TGTGCCAGCAGCTTAATAGCAGGGGCCGAGGAAGCTTTCTTT; cdr3_aa: CASSLIAGAEEAFF
d_call: .; clone_size: .; v_call: TRBV19; j_call: TRBJ1-1; cdr3_nt: TGTGCCAGTAGTATACGGTTCGGGGACACTGAAGCTTTCTTT; cdr3_aa: CASSIRFGDTEAFF
d_call: .; clone_size: .; v_call: TRBV18; j_call: TRBJ1-1; cdr3_nt: TGTGCCAGCTCACCAACGAGGGACACTGAAGCTTTCTTT; cdr3_aa: CASSPTRDTEAFF
d_call: .; clone_size: .; v_call: TRBV5-4; j_call: TRBJ2-2; cdr3_nt: TGTGCCAGCAGCTTGATCTCCGGGGAGCTGTTTTTT; cdr3_aa: CASSLISGELFF
d_call: TRBD1; clone_size: .; v_call: TRBV4-3; j_call: TRBJ1-2; cdr3_nt: TGCGCCAGCAGCCAGGACAGGAACACATATAACTATGGCTACACCTTC; cdr3_aa: CASSQDRNTYNYGYTF
d_call: TRBD1; clone_size: .; v_call: TRBV27; j_call: TRBJ1-6; cdr3_nt: TGTGCCAGCAGTGCCGGACAGGGTCTCTATAATTCACCCCTCCACTTT; cdr3_aa: CASSAGQGLYNSPLHF
d_call: .; clone_size: .; v_call: TRBV6-5; j_call: TRBJ2-5; cdr3_nt: TGTGCCAGCAGTTACCCCATGGACTATAAAGAGACCCAGTACTTC; cdr3_aa: CASSYPMDYKETQYF
d_call: .; clone_size: .; v_call: TRBV19; j_call: TRBJ2-2; cdr3_nt: TGTGCCAGTAGTATAGCCGGGGTGTTAACCGGGGAGCTGTTTTTT; cdr3_aa: CASSIAGVLTGELFF
d_call: TRBD1; clone_size: .; v_call: TRBV27; j_call: TRBJ1-5; cdr3_nt: TGTGCCACTCGGGGACAGACAAATAGCAATCAGCCCCAGCATTTT; cdr3_aa: CATRGQTNSNQPQHF
d_call: TRBD1; clone_size: .; v_call: TRBV5-4; j_call: TRBJ2-1; cdr3_nt: TGTGCCAGCAGCTCGCCGGGACAGGGTTACAATGAGCAGTTCTTC; cdr3_aa: CASSSPGQGYNEQFF
d_call: .; clone_size: .; v_call: TRBV6-1; j_call: TRBJ2-4; cdr3_nt: TGTGCCAGCAGTGAAGAGATAGACAGCAAAAACATTCAGTACTTC; cdr3_aa: CASSEEIDSKNIQYF
d_call: .; clone_size: .; v_call: TRBV6-5; j_call: TRBJ1-1; cdr3_nt: TGTGCCAGCAGTTACGGACAGCAGAACACTGAAGCTTTCTTT; cdr3_aa: CASSYGQQNTEAFF
d_call: TRBD2; clone_size: .; v_call: TRBV5-1; j_call: TRBJ2-7; cdr3_nt: TGCGCCAGCAGCTTGGGACTAGCGGGGGAGCAGTACTTC; cdr3_aa: CASSLGLAGEQYF
d_call: .; clone_size: .; v_call: TRBV7-9; j_call: TRBJ1-2; cdr3_nt: TGTGCCAGCAGCTTAGTATCTGGGGCGAACTATGGCTACACCTTC; cdr3_aa: CASSLVSGANYGYTF
d_call: .; clone_size: .; v_call: TRBV7-7; j_call: TRBJ2-2; cdr3_nt: TGTGCCAGCAGCTACGGGACTCCGAACACCGGGGAGCTGTTTTTT; cdr3_aa: CASSYGTPNTGELFF
d_call: TRBD1; clone_size: .; v_call: TRBV6-5; j_call: TRBJ1-1; cdr3_nt: TGTGCCAGCAGTTGGGGACAGGGGAGGCCTGAAGCTTTCTTT; cdr3_aa: CASSWGQGRPEAFF
d_call: .; clone_size: .; v_call: TRBV9; j_call: TRBJ1-2; cdr3_nt: TGTGCCAGCAGCGTAGTAGAGGGCTATGGCTACACCTTC; cdr3_aa: CASSVVEGYGYTF
d_call: .; clone_size: .; v_call: TRBV4-1; j_call: TRBJ1-5; cdr3_nt: TGCGCCAGCAGCCCCCAGGGGAGGGGTCAGCCCCAGCATTTT; cdr3_aa: CASSPQGRGQPQHF
d_call: TRBD2; clone_size: .; v_call: TRBV10-2; j_call: TRBJ2-6; cdr3_nt: TGCGCCACAAGCGGGGGAACTGGGGCCAACGTCCTGACTTTC; cdr3_aa: CATSGGTGANVLTF
d_call: TRBD1; clone_size: .; v_call: TRBV3-1/TRBV3-2; j_call: TRBJ1-2; cdr3_nt: TGTGCCAGCTCTGGGTTGTTCCGGGGACAGGGCGTCTATGGCTACACCTTC; cdr3_aa: CASSGLFRGQGVYGYTF
d_call: .; clone_size: .; v_call: TRBV6-2/TRBV6-3; j_call: TRBJ2-2; cdr3_nt: TGTGCCAGCAGTTGGGCAGGGACGAACACCGGGGAGCTGTTTTTT; cdr3_aa: CASSWAGTNTGELFF
d_call: TRBD1; clone_size: .; v_call: TRBV28; j_call: TRBJ2-2; cdr3_nt: TGTGCCAGCAGTTCTCGACAGGGGGCAACCGGGGAGCTGTTTTTT; cdr3_aa: CASSSRQGATGELFF
d_call: .; clone_size: .; v_call: TRBV15; j_call: TRBJ2-7; cdr3_nt: TGTGCCACCAGCAGAGTTTCAAGAGCCTACGAGCAGTACTTC; cdr3_aa: CATSRVSRAYEQYF
d_call: .; clone_size: once; v_call: TRBV25-1; j_call: TRBJ1-1; cdr3_nt: TGTGCCAGCACCCCCGGAGGACGGGAAAACACTGAAGCTTTCTTT; cdr3_aa: CASTPGGRENTEAFF
d_call: .; clone_size: few; v_call: TRBV5-1; j_call: TRBJ1-2; cdr3_nt: TGCGCCAGCAGCCCCGGGGGAGTCTATGGCTACACCTTC; cdr3_aa: CASSPGGVYGYTF
d_call: TRBD1; clone_size: .; v_call: TRBV3-1/TRBV3-2; j_call: TRBJ1-2; cdr3_nt: TGTGCCAGCAGCCTTTCGACAGGGAGCTATGGCTACACCTTC; cdr3_aa: CASSLSTGSYGYTF
d_call: TRBD1; clone_size: .; v_call: TRBV2; j_call: TRBJ2-7; cdr3_nt: TGTGCCAGCAGTTTCTCCCGCCGGGACAGGGGAGGCGAGCAGTACTTC; cdr3_aa: CASSFSRRDRGGEQYF
d_call: TRBD1; clone_size: .; v_call: TRBV5-1; j_call: TRBJ1-1; cdr3_nt: TGCGCCAGCAGCCCTGCGGGACAGTACAACACTGAAGCTTTCTTT; cdr3_aa: CASSPAGQYNTEAFF
d_call: TRBD1; clone_size: .; v_call: TRBV12-3/TRBV12-4; j_call: TRBJ2-1; cdr3_nt: TGTGCCAGCAGACTGACAGGGGGCACTTTATTCTTC; cdr3_aa: CASRLTGGTLFF